Listed below are T cell receptor beta chains from one sample, sequenced in a study of Ad26.COV2.S vaccination and SARS-CoV-2 variants. Sequenced by immunoSEQ multiplex PCR; TCRdb stores in-frame clones only, minus some. The table includes 400,000 to 450,000 clones, approximately 90% detected once. The specimen was peripheral blood, collected in a trial of Ad26.COV2.S vaccine versus placebo. The receptors were gathered from a person between 18 and 60 years old who received the Ad26.COV2.S COVID-19 vaccine or a placebo. Both conserved end residues are trimmed from each CDR3. A D gene is named only where the DNA matches it firmly. Only some rows state a clone size, as once, few, many or a class for expanded clones.

clone_size | v_call | cdr3_length | d_call | cdr3_aa
- | TRBV27 | 11 | TRBD2 | ASRTWEGYEQY
- | TRBV11-2 | 13 | - | ASSSNGLVADTQY
- | TRBV19 | 10 | TRBD1 | ASSDRGYGYT
- | TRBV27 | 11 | TRBD2 | ASSFGGNYEQY
- | TRBV6-1 | 13 | - | ASSEAGGSGQPQH
- | TRBV5-4 | 13 | - | ASSLRGVVFYEQY
- | TRBV27 | 19 | - | ASSFLGQGRAGAKGTGELF
- | TRBV7-9 | 13 | - | ASSLAEGPLYEQY
few | TRBV10-3 | 15 | TRBD1 | AISESMDRVRGQPQH
- | TRBV7-9 | 12 | - | ASSLDGGPYEQY
- | TRBV19 | 13 | - | ASSLVPGSTDTQY
- | TRBV29-1 | 13 | - | SVEEGGTGANVLT
- | TRBV7-9 | 13 | - | ASSFFRPSTDTQY
once | TRBV5-4 | 11 | - | ASSTTGNTEAF
- | TRBV5-4 | 13 | - | ASSLGVGYNSPLH
few | TRBV5-1 | 12 | - | ASRLGSGVDGYT
- | TRBV30 | 12 | TRBD1 | AWGIGTGSYGYT